Sequencing of this TCR beta chain was carried out in a study of cytomegalovirus exposure and HLA in healthy donors. Whole-study findings and limits: More clonal expansion characterized HLA-associated TCR beta chains than equally common others in a later analysis. Reports indicated that the classifier achieved high specificity and sensitivity in diagnosing cytomegalovirus status.

This clone was seen only once. Antigen unknown. PCR amplification relied on 60 Vbeta primers (plus 13 Jbeta primers). Produced via immunoSEQ multiplex PCR; TCRdb's table is partial and in-frame only. The sample lists about 150,000 clones; about 60% were seen once. Germline values: CDR1 MDHEN, CDR2 SYDVKM. J lost 4 bases, V lost 4 bases, and 6 bases had no gene match. CDR3 length: 14 amino acids. Each donor's status was that of a healthy bone marrow donor. Whereas donors were nominally healthy upon sampling, unrecorded immune exposures were probable. This TCR was sampled from a woman aged 55-69 years in good health and CMV-seropositive. Sequencing input: PBMCs. V is TRBV28 and J is TRBJ1-2; 7 nucleotides match TRBD1. CDR3 sequence reads: CASSSTGKVYGYTF. CDR3 nucleotide sequence: TGTGCCAGCAGTTCGACAGGGAAAGTCTATGGCTACACCTTC.